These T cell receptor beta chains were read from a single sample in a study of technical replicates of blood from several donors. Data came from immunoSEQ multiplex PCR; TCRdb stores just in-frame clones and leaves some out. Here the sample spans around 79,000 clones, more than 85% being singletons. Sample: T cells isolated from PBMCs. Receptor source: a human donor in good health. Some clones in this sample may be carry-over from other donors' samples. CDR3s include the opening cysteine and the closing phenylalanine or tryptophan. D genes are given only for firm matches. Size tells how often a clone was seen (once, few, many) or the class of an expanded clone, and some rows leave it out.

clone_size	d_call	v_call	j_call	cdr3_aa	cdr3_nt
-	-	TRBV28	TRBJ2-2	CASSLGQIYTGELFF	TGTGCCAGCAGTTTGGGACAAATATACACCGGGGAGCTGTTTTTT
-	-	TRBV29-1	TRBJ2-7	CSIQGGLSYEQYF	TGCAGTATCCAGGGGGGACTTTCCTACGAGCAGTACTTC
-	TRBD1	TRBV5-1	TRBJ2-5	CASSIGTVETQYF	TGCGCCAGCAGCATTGGGACAGTAGAGACCCAGTACTTC
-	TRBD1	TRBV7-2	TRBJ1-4	CASTQLGQLKANEKLFF	TGTGCCAGCACCCAACTGGGACAGTTAAAGGCTAATGAAAAACTGTTTTTT
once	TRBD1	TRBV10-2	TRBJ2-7	CASMGTGSAYEQYF	TGCGCCAGCATGGGGACAGGGTCGGCCTACGAGCAGTACTTC
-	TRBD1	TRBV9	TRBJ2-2	CASSTGQGVTGELFF	TGTGCCAGCAGCACTGGACAGGGAGTCACCGGGGAGCTGTTTTTT
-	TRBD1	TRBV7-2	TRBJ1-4	CASSITGVPNEKLFF	TGTGCCAGCAGCATCACAGGGGTTCCTAATGAAAAACTGTTTTTT
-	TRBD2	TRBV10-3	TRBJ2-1	CAISETYSGSDNEQFF	TGTGCCATCAGTGAGACGTATAGCGGGAGCGACAATGAGCAGTTCTTC
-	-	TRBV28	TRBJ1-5	CATLDPFDQPQHF	TGTGCCACCCTAGACCCTTTTGATCAGCCCCAGCATTTT
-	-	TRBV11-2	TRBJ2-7	CASLGRAAEQYF	TGTGCCAGCCTGGGCAGGGCAGCCGAGCAGTACTTC
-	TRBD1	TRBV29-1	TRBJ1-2	CSVATGLDYGYTF	TGCAGCGTTGCGACAGGGCTCGACTATGGCTACACCTTC
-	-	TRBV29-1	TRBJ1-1	CSVKEGVAFF	TGCAGCGTAAAGGAAGGGGTAGCTTTCTTT
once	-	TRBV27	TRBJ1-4	CASSWGQSEKLFF	TGTGCCAGCAGTTGGGGACAATCGGAAAAACTGTTTTTT
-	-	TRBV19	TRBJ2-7	CASSITGSYEQYF	TGTGCCAGTAGTATAACGGGCTCCTACGAGCAGTACTTC
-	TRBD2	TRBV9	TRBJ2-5	CASSVEPSGRETQYF	TGTGCCAGCAGCGTAGAGCCTAGCGGGAGAGAGACCCAGTACTTC
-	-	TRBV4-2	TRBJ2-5	CASSQDGQGQETQYF	TGTGCCAGCAGCCAAGATGGGCAGGGGCAAGAGACCCAGTACTTC
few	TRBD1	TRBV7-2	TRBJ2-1	CASSLIWIQQGNEQFF	TGTGCCAGCAGCTTGATTTGGATACAACAGGGGAATGAGCAGTTCTTC
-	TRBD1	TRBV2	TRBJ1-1	CASGWTGGSTEAFF	TGTGCCAGCGGGTGGACAGGGGGATCCACTGAAGCTTTCTTT
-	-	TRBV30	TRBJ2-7	CAWSYRYEQYF	TGTGCCTGGAGTTACAGGTACGAGCAGTACTTC
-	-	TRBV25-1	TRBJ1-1	CASSRGGVNTEAFF	TGTGCCAGCAGCAGGGGAGGGGTAAACACTGAAGCTTTCTTT
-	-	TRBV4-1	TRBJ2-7	CASSRTSSTALFYEQYF	TGCGCCAGCAGTCGAACCAGCTCGACAGCCCTGTTTTACGAGCAGTACTTC
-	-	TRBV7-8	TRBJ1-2	CASGPGMSYGYTF	TGTGCCAGCGGGCCAGGGATGTCGTATGGCTACACCTTC
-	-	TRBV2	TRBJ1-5	CASNEHSSNQPQHF	TGTGCCAGCAACGAGCATTCTAGCAATCAGCCCCAGCATTTT
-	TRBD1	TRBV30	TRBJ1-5	CAWSLGQGDIQPQHF	TGTGCCTGGAGTTTAGGACAGGGGGATATACAGCCCCAGCATTTT
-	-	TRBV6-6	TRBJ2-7	CASSYSFLDEQYF	TGTGCCAGCAGTTACTCATTTCTCGACGAGCAGTACTTC
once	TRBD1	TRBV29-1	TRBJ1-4	CSVGQGGEKLFF	TGCAGCGTTGGACAGGGCGGTGAAAAACTGTTTTTT
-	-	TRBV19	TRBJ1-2	CASSIDLGNYGYTF	TGTGCCAGTAGTATAGATCTCGGTAACTATGGCTACACCTTC
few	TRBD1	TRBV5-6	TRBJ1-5	CASSNLQGGNQPQHF	TGTGCCAGCAGCAATTTACAGGGGGGCAATCAGCCCCAGCATTTT
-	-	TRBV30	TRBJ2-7	CAGTSASGYEQYF	TGTGCCGGGACGTCGGCCAGCGGTTACGAGCAGTACTTC
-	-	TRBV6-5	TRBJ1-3	CASSYSPGNPGNTIYF	TGTGCCAGCAGTTACTCCCCAGGGAACCCTGGAAACACCATATATTTT
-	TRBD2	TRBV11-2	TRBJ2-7	CASSQEREINEQYF	TGTGCCAGCAGCCAAGAGCGGGAAATCAACGAGCAGTACTTC
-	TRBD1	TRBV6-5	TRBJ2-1	CASSYSGTGNNEQFF	TGTGCCAGCAGTTACTCCGGGACAGGGAACAATGAGCAGTTCTTC
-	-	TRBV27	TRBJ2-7	CASSLSTHGFPYEQYF	TGTGCCAGCAGTTTATCGACCCACGGGTTTCCCTACGAGCAGTACTTC
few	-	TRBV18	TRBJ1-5	CASSPPSVPQPQHF	TGTGCCAGCTCACCACCTTCAGTCCCTCAGCCCCAGCATTTT
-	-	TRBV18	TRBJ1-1	CASSPPTGKRDTEAFF	TGTGCCAGCTCACCACCCACAGGGAAGAGGGACACTGAAGCTTTCTTT
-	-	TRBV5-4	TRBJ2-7	CASSLDRFSYEQYF	TGTGCCAGCAGCTTGGACAGGTTCTCCTACGAGCAGTACTTC
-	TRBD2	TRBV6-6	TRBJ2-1	CASSSSLSGSHNEQFF	TGTGCCAGCAGTTCCTCTTTGAGCGGGAGCCACAATGAGCAGTTCTTC